Shown below are 23 T cell receptor beta chains from a single sample sequenced in a study of cytomegalovirus exposure and HLA in healthy donors. 13 Jbeta primers and 60 Vbeta primers were used for the PCR. Sequencing used immunoSEQ multiplex PCR; TCRdb keeps in-frame clones, though not all of them. The sample contains about 120,000 clones, around three quarters of which appear only once. Sequencing used PBMCs. Source of these receptors: a human donor in good health.

This clone was detected only a few times. The chain recombines TRBV6-6 with TRBJ2-2, with TRBD2 as a possible D gene (5 bases). The CDR3 is 14 amino acids. CDR1 and CDR2 (germline): MNHNY, SVGAGI (reference sequence). V gave up 7 bases and J gave up 3 bases, with 12 bases separating them. The CDR3 region has the DNA TGTGCCAGCACTTCAATCGGGGACACCGGGGAGCTGTTTTTT. This gives the protein CASTSIGDTGELFF.

The rearrangement links TRBV13 to TRBJ1-1; 8 bases line up with TRBD1. The CDR3 has 14 residues. In germline, CDR1 is PRHDT, CDR2 FYEKMQ (reference sequence). V shed 8 bases and J 0 bases; nucleotides not matched to a gene: 5. Here the CDR3 DNA reads TGTGCCAGCGGGCAGGGGGCTATGAACACTGAAGCTTTCTTT. Translated: CASGQGAMNTEAFF.

This clone has only a few counts. The chain couples TRBV2 to TRBJ2-5, with D perhaps matching TRBD1 (6 bases). The CDR3 is 15 amino acids. Trimming stripped 5 bases from V and 2 bases from J, with 15 bases between. Germline CDR1 and CDR2: SNHLY and FYNNEI. The CDR3 loop reads CASSQQGSGQETQYF. The CDR3 bases are TGTGCCAGCAGTCAACAGGGCTCGGGGCAAGAGACCCAGTACTTC.

The V gene is TRBV4-2, the J gene TRBJ1-5, with 7 bases fitting TRBD1. In germline, CDR1 is LGHNA, CDR2 YNFKEQ. The length of the CDR3 is 15 residues. The junction had 4 bases not matched to a gene; V was cut back by 0 bases and J by 5 bases. The CDR3 loop reads CASSQDGTGDQPQHF. CDR3 DNA: TGTGCCAGCAGCCAAGATGGAACAGGGGATCAGCCCCAGCATTTT.

This chain connects TRBV19 to TRBJ2-1; D call uncertain. Germline lookup yields CDR1 LNHDA and CDR2 SQIVND (reference sequence). The CDR3 contains 14 residues. V was clipped by 3 bases and J by 7 bases, with 13 bases between them. CDR3 bases: TGTGCCAGTAGTATGGTCGGTGTAGTAAATGAGCAGTTCTTC. It translates to CASSMVGVVNEQFF.

This clone was recorded a few times. The chain carries TRBV9 and TRBJ1-4; D uncertain. Trimming left V 0 bases short and J 5 bases short, with 14 bases between. CDR1 is SGDLS, CDR2 YYNGEE, per germline. This CDR3 comprises 16 residues. CDR3 sequence: CASSVGVTEPNEKLFF. The CDR3 DNA reads TGTGCCAGCAGCGTAGGGGTTACAGAACCAAATGAAAAACTGTTTTTT.

J is TRBJ2-7 and V is TRBV11-2; maybe TRBD1 (5 bases). V was clipped by 5 bases and J by 3 bases, with 17 bases between them. The CDR3 sequence is 15 residues long. Germline loops: CDR1 SGHAT, CDR2 FQNNGV. As DNA, the CDR3 is TGTGCCAGCAGCGTCATGTCTAGGGGTTTCTACGAGCAGTACTTC. Translated: CASSVMSRGFYEQYF.

CDR3: CASSLGQAETQYF. CDR3 DNA sequence: TGTGCCAGCAGCCTAGGACAGGCAGAGACCCAGTACTTC. V usage is TRBV5-4 and J usage is TRBJ2-5, with 7 bases matching TRBD1. CDR3 length: 13 residues. Per germline, CDR1 SGHNT and CDR2 YYREEE (reference sequence). The J segment lost 4 bases and the V segment lost 4 bases, leaving 4 bases of the junction unmatched.

CDR3 DNA sequence: TGTGCCAGCAGTGGGACTAGGGGCCGGTGGGGAGAGACCCAGTACTTC. Protein: CASSGTRGRWGETQYF. The genes are TRBV6-1 and TRBJ2-5; the match to TRBD2 covers 7 bases. Germline CDR1 and CDR2: MNHNS and SASEGT. V dropped 4 bases and J dropped 4; count of bases not matched to a gene: 12. The CDR3 consists of 16 residues.

The chain couples TRBV6-5 to TRBJ2-7; perhaps TRBD2 as D (5 bases). Looked up from germline, CDR1 is MNHEY and CDR2 is SVGAGI. V was shortened by 7 bases and J by 4 bases, with 8 bases between the two germline ends. This CDR3 region has 11 residues. CDR3 amino acids: CASKRVYEQYF. As DNA, the CDR3 is TGTGCCAGCAAGAGGGTGTACGAGCAGTACTTC.

This rearrangement joins TRBV28 to TRBJ1-2; the D is unclear. The CDR3 has 11 residues. Germline loops: CDR1 MDHEN, CDR2 SYDVKM. V lost 6 bases, J lost 8 bases, and 10 bases lay in between. The CDR3 loop reads CASRRTKGYTF. DNA of the CDR3: TGTGCCAGCAGACGTACAAAGGGCTACACCTTC.

The V gene is TRBV6-5, the J gene TRBJ2-3; 8 positions match TRBD2. The CDR3 has 13 residues. J gave up 4 bases and V 6 bases, and 3 bases lay outside the gene matches. Looked up from germline, CDR1 is MNHEY and CDR2 is SVGAGI. CDR3 sequence: CASRPGGADTQYF. In nucleotides, the CDR3 is TGTGCCAGCAGACCCGGGGGGGCAGATACGCAGTATTTT.

This chain connects TRBV28 to TRBJ2-7, with 8 bases that match TRBD2. The germline V gene has CDR1 MDHEN and CDR2 SYDVKM. J gave up 5 bases and V 1 base, and 4 bases lay outside the gene matches. This CDR3 has 14 amino acids. The CDR3: CASSLLREDNEQYF. The CDR3 region has the DNA TGTGCCAGCAGTTTATTGCGGGAGGACAACGAGCAGTACTTC.

The chain is built from TRBV6-5 and TRBJ1-6, with TRBD1 as a possible D gene (6 bases). Germline loops: CDR1 MNHEY, CDR2 SVGAGI. V was pared by 5 bases and J by 6 bases, with 11 bases between. The CDR3 is 14 residues long. CDR3 loop: CASSKQGLNSPLHF. The CDR3 DNA follows: TGTGCCAGCAGTAAACAGGGCCTTAATTCACCCCTCCACTTT.

J is TRBJ1-2 and V is TRBV5-4; 7 bases are shared with TRBD1. Per germline, CDR1 SGHNT and CDR2 YYREEE (reference sequence). The CDR3 has 15 amino acids. The V gene end was trimmed by 0 bases and the J gene end by 3 bases; junction bases not matched to a gene: 5. This CDR3 reads CASSLEGGPYYGYTF. CDR3 DNA: TGTGCCAGCAGCTTGGAAGGGGGCCCCTACTATGGCTACACCTTC.

With respect to this clone: The DNA is left out, because the CDR3 cannot be placed on it with certainty; the CDR3 is given as TCRdb lists it. V gene TRBV21-1 combines with J gene TRBJ1-1. TRBV21-1 corresponds to a pseudogene. The CDR3 is 19 residues long, ends included. CDR3 loop: CASSKNKVAEGNMNTEAFF.

There are a few counts of this clone. The rearrangement links TRBV18 to TRBJ1-5, with a tentative D call TRBD1 (5 bases). V lost 3 bases to trimming and J lost 3 bases, with 9 bases between them. Germline assignment: CDR1 KGHSH and CDR2 LQKENI. The CDR3 totals 14 residues. The CDR3: CASSPDRLNQPQHF. The CDR3 DNA is TGTGCCAGCTCACCCGACAGACTCAATCAGCCCCAGCATTTT.

Only a few counts were recorded for this clone. The V gene is TRBV28, the J gene TRBJ2-7, with 9 nucleotides matching TRBD2. The CDR3 spans 14 residues. Germline V gene sequence: CDR1 MDHEN, CDR2 SYDVKM. V shed 3 bases, J shed 2 bases, and the junction held 2 bases outside the gene matches. This CDR3 reads CASSFSGGTYEQYF. CDR3 in DNA: TGTGCCAGCAGTTTTAGCGGGGGAACCTACGAGCAGTACTTC.

This clone was detected a few times. CDR3 DNA: TGTGCCAGCTCACGGAGCTCCTACGAGCAGTACTTC. Translation gives CASSRSSYEQYF. The rearrangement uses TRBV18 and TRBJ2-7; D not certain. The CDR3 runs 12 residues. The V and J ends lost 4 bases and 0 bases respectively, with 4 bases between them. Per germline, CDR1 KGHSH and CDR2 LQKENI.

This chain connects TRBV5-1 to TRBJ2-2, with 7 nucleotides matching TRBD1. In germline, CDR1 is SGHRS, CDR2 YFSETQ. The CDR3 length is 15 residues. The junction had 4 bases not matched to a gene; V was cut back by 4 bases and J by 1 base. CDR3 sequence reads: CASSPDRVNTGELFF. CDR3 DNA: TGCGCCAGCAGCCCTGACAGGGTGAACACCGGGGAGCTGTTTTTT.

For the CDR3, the DNA is TGTGCCAGCTCACCGGGGCGAAATCAGCCCCAGCATTTT. This encodes CASSPGRNQPQHF. The chain has TRBV18 and TRBJ1-5; possibly TRBD1 for D (5 bases). The V end was cut by 3 bases, the J end by 4 bases, with 7 bases between. CDR1 and CDR2 from the germline V gene are KGHSH and LQKENI. This CDR3 is 13 amino acids long.

CDR3 sequence (DNA): TGCGCCAGCAGCTTGACCGGGGAATATGGCTACACCTTC. It specifies CASSLTGEYGYTF. V gene TRBV5-1 combines with J gene TRBJ1-2; no clear D. This CDR3 has 13 residues. V was pared by 1 base and J by 5 bases, with 9 bases between. Germline V CDR1 and CDR2: SGHRS, YFSETQ.

In DNA, the CDR3 is TGCAGTGCTAAGGGGGATCAGCCCCAGCATTTT. This encodes CSAKGDQPQHF. The chain carries TRBV20-1 and TRBJ1-5; D may be TRBD1 (6 bases). This CDR3 contains 11 residues. Germline CDR1 is DFQATT and CDR2 is SNEGSKA (reference sequence). V was shortened by 4 bases and J by 5 bases, with 6 bases between the two germline ends.